The next 18 T cell receptor beta chains were all read from a single sample in a study of early T cells in non-severe SARS-CoV-2 infection. TCRdb analysed the 5' RACE reads with MiXCR anew, one entry per CDR3 protein. This repertoire shows 45,000 to 55,000 distinct CDR3 sequences, around 10% found once; its top ten account for approximately 10%. Sequencing was performed on whole blood. The receptors originated from an adult who was a healthcare worker with PCR-confirmed SARS-CoV-2 infection or an uninfected control (not recorded which).

This clonotype was found many times. V gene TRBV14 combines with J gene TRBJ2-2; D may be TRBD2 (6 bases). CDR3 length: 15 residues. V was trimmed by 6 bases and J by 4 bases, leaving 15 bases between them. Germline CDR1 reads SGHDN; CDR2 reads FVKESK. The CDR3 nucleotides read TGTGCCAGCAGTCCGTTATCGGGACTCACCGGGGAGCTGTTTTTT. This encodes CASSPLSGLTGELFF.

To note about this clonotype: A single base separates this from a much larger clone, so it may be a read error. The rearrangement uses TRBV6-4 and TRBJ2-2; no clear D gene. The CDR3 consists of 14 residues. Germline CDR1 is MRHNA and CDR2 is SNTAGT. V was cut by 0 bases and J by 3 bases, with 5 bases left in between. The CDR3 loop is CASSDSRDTGELFF. In nucleotides, the CDR3 is TGTGCCAGCAGTGACTCAAGGGACACCGGGGAGCTGTTTTTT.

This clonotype was detected a few times. The V call is TRBV30, the J call TRBJ2-5; unclear D gene. V was pared by 0 bases and J by 1 base, with 3 bases between. The CDR3 sequence is 12 residues long. Germline V gives CDR1 GTSNPN, CDR2 SVGIG (reference sequence). CDR3 DNA sequence: TGTGCCTGGAGTGTTGCCCAAGAGACCCAGTACTTC. This codes for CAWSVAQETQYF.

CDR3 loop: CASSYPSSGTLMNTEAFF. Here the CDR3 DNA reads TGTGCCAGCAGTTACCCTTCTTCGGGGACCTTGATGAACACTGAAGCTTTCTTT. The chain couples TRBV6-2 or TRBV6-3 to TRBJ1-1; TRBD1 is a possible D gene (5 bases). The length of the CDR3 is 18 residues. The V gene's germline CDR1 is MNHEY and CDR2 SVGEGT. Trimming took off 2 bases at V and 0 bases at J, with 19 bases between the two ends.

The V gene is TRBV29-1, the J gene TRBJ2-1; tentatively, D is TRBD1 or TRBD2 (6 bases each). V lost 0 bases and J lost 10, with 16 bases in between. Looked up from germline, CDR1 is SQVTM and CDR2 is ANQGSEA. The CDR3 is 14 amino acids. The CDR3 DNA follows: TGCAGCGTTGAAGATCCCACCAGGGGAGGAGAGCAGTTCTTC. Translation: CSVEDPTRGGEQFF.

This clonotype was counted at least ten times. The rearrangement links TRBV3-1 to TRBJ2-7; D might be TRBD1 or TRBD2, each matching 5 bases. The germline V gene encodes CDR1 LGHDT and CDR2 YNNKEL (reference sequence). Trimming stripped 4 bases from V and 3 bases from J, with 13 bases between. This CDR3 has 14 residues. The CDR3 DNA is TGTGCCAGCAGCCTCCGGGACGGGGTCTACGAGCAGTACTTC. It translates to CASSLRDGVYEQYF.

The rearrangement uses TRBV5-5 and TRBJ1-1; D unresolved. The ends were cut back, 3 bases at V and 10 bases at J, with 13 bases in the middle. Looked up from germline, CDR1 is SGHKS and CDR2 is YYEKEE (reference sequence). This CDR3 contains 12 residues. The CDR3, as DNA: TGTGCCAGCAGCTCCATGGAGCCACGAGCTTTCTTT. It translates to CASSSMEPRAFF.

J is TRBJ1-1 and V is TRBV29-1; D is possibly TRBD1 (6 bases). Germline values: CDR1 SQVTM, CDR2 ANQGSEA. The CDR3 loop spans 16 amino acids. V lost 4 bases, J lost 1 base, and 19 bases lay in between. The CDR3 is CSVAPGGARRNTEAFF. DNA of the CDR3: TGCAGCGTTGCCCCTGGGGGGGCAAGAAGGAACACTGAAGCTTTCTTT.

The J gene is TRBJ2-7, the V gene TRBV18; 7 bases line up with TRBD1. The germline V gene encodes CDR1 KGHSH and CDR2 LQKENI. The CDR3 loop spans 13 amino acids. V shed 5 bases and J 5 bases; nucleotides not matched to a gene: 6. DNA of the CDR3: TGTGCCAGCTCATCACAGGGGTGGAACGAGCAGTACTTC. This encodes CASSSQGWNEQYF.

This clonotype was found a few times. The gene calls are TRBV7-2 and TRBJ2-6, with 7 bases matching TRBD2. With 4 bases clipped from V and 2 bases from J, the junction kept 2 bases outside the gene matches. The CDR3 spans 15 residues. CDR1 SGHTA and CDR2 FQGNSA come from the germline V gene. Here the CDR3 reads CASSYAGAGANVLTF. DNA for the CDR3: TGTGCCAGCAGCTACGCGGGGGCTGGGGCCAACGTCCTGACTTTC.

This clonotype occurred a few times. V and J are TRBV7-8 and TRBJ2-3; D is perhaps TRBD2 (6 bases). Trimming removed 5 bases from V and 0 bases from J, with 21 bases in between. The CDR3 loop spans 18 amino acids. Per the germline V gene, CDR1 is SGHVS and CDR2 is FQNEAQ. The CDR3 DNA reads as TGTGCCAGCAGCCAAAAGAGGGAGGTCTTATCTAGCACAGATACGCAGTATTTT. Translating it yields CASSQKREVLSSTDTQYF. Using reference TRBV7-8 and TRBJ2-3 for the parts outside the CDR3, the full variable domain is GAGVSQSPRYKVAKRGQDVALRCDPISGHVSLFWYQQALGQGPEFLTYFQNEAQLDKSGLPSDRFFAERPEGSVSTLKIQRTQQEDSAVYLCASSQKREVLSSTDTQYFGPGTRLTVL.

This clonotype occurred many times. CDR3: CASNVDAGSPLHF. The DNA for the CDR3 is TGTGCCAGCAATGTGGACGCGGGTTCACCCCTCCACTTT. This chain connects TRBV7-9 to TRBJ1-6; D gene ambiguous. The V gene lost 7 bases and the J gene lost 9 bases, with 13 bases spanning the gap. Germline-derived CDR1 and CDR2 are SEHNR and FQNEAQ (reference sequence). The CDR3 is made up of 13 amino acids.

This clonotype was counted ten times or more. V and J are TRBV28 and TRBJ1-3, with D possibly matching TRBD1 (5 bases). Germline values: CDR1 MDHEN, CDR2 SYDVKM. The CDR3 length is 17 residues. V was shortened by 5 bases and J by 0 bases, with 17 bases between the two germline ends. The CDR3 DNA is TGTGCCAGCAGTCTCCCGGGACTGCCGTCCTCTGGAAACACCATATATTTT. The encoded protein is CASSLPGLPSSGNTIYF.

This clonotype was recorded once. Sequence at one end of the junction differs from germline and may be a read error. The chain uses TRBV10-3 and TRBJ2-7; 9 bases are a match to TRBD1. The CDR3 has 14 amino acids. CDR1 and CDR2 (germline): ENHRY, SYGVKD. The CDR3 nucleotides are TGTGCCATCAGTGGGACAGGGGACTCCAACGAGCAGTACTTC. It is translated as CAISGTGDSNEQYF.

The chain links TRBV29-1 to TRBJ2-3; D gene unclear. V was cut by 2 bases and J by 0 bases, with 9 bases left in between. CDR3 length: 14 amino acids. Germline CDR1 is SQVTM and CDR2 is ANQGSEA. The CDR3 is CSVELSLSTDTQYF. The DNA of the CDR3 is TGCAGCGTTGAACTTAGTCTAAGCACAGATACGCAGTATTTT.

The V and J genes are TRBV20-1 and TRBJ1-5; 7 bases are shared with TRBD1. With V trimmed by 6 bases and J by 0 bases, 8 bases remained unmatched. Germline assignment: CDR1 DFQATT and CDR2 SNEGSKA (reference sequence). The CDR3 sequence is 15 residues long. The chain's CDR3 is CSAMQGGNSNQPQHF. CDR3 coding DNA: TGCAGTGCCATGCAGGGGGGCAATAGCAATCAGCCCCAGCATTTT.

The chain has TRBV7-2 and TRBJ2-1; D is ambiguous. CDR3 length: 13 residues. CDR1 and CDR2 (germline): SGHTA, FQGNSA. V shed 1 base and J shed 5 bases, with 6 bases lying between them. DNA for the CDR3: TGTGCCAGCAGCTTAGGCCCGGACAATGAGCAGTTCTTC. Protein sequence: CASSLGPDNEQFF.

This clonotype was seen a few times. The chain has TRBV2 and TRBJ1-2; D is perhaps TRBD1 (5 bases). Looked up from germline, CDR1 is SNHLY and CDR2 is FYNNEI. V was shortened by 5 bases and J by 2 bases, with 9 bases between the two germline ends. This CDR3 comprises 13 residues. Written as DNA, the CDR3 is TGTGCCAGCAGTAAGACAGAGAACTATGGCTACACCTTC. Translating it yields CASSKTENYGYTF.